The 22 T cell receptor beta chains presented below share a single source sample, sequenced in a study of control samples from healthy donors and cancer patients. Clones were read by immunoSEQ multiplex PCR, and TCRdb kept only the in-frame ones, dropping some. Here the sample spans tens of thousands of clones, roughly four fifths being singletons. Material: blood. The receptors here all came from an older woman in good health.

The DNA of the CDR3 is TGTGCCAGCAGTTACGGGCGGAACTATGGCTACACCTTC. The encoded protein is CASSYGRNYGYTF. The chain combines TRBV6-5 with TRBJ1-2; D is undetermined. V lost 2 bases and J lost 2, with 6 bases in between. This CDR3 has 13 amino acids. In germline, CDR1 is MNHEY, CDR2 SVGAGI.

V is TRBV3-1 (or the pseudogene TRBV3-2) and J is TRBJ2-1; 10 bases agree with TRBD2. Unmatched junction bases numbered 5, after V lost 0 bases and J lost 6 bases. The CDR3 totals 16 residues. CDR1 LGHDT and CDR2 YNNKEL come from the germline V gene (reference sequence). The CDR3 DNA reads TGTGCCAGCAGCCAAGATCCCAGCGGGGGGGCCAATGAGCAGTTCTTC. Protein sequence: CASSQDPSGGANEQFF.

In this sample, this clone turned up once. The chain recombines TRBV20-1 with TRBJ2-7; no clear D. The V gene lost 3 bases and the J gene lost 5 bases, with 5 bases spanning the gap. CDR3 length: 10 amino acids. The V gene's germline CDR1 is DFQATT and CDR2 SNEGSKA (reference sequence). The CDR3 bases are TGCAGTGCTAGTTTGCACGAGCAGTACTTC. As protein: CSASLHEQYF.

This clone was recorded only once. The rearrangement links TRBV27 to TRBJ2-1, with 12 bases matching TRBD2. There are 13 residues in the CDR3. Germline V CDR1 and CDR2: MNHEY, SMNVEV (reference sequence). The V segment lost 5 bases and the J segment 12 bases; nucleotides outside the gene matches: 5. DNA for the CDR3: TGTGCCAGCAGTCCCCTAGCGGGAGGGCCGCAGTTCTTC. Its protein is CASSPLAGGPQFF.

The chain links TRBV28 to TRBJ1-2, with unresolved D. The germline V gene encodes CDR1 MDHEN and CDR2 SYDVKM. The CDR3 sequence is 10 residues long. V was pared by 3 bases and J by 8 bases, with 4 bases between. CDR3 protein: CASSFEGYTF. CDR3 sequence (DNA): TGTGCCAGCAGTTTCGAGGGCTACACCTTC.

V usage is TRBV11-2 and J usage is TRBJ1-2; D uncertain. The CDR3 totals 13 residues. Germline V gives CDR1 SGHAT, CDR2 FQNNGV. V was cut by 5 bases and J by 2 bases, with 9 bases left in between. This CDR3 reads CASSPDQNYGYTF. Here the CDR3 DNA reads TGTGCCAGCAGCCCCGACCAAAACTATGGCTACACCTTC.

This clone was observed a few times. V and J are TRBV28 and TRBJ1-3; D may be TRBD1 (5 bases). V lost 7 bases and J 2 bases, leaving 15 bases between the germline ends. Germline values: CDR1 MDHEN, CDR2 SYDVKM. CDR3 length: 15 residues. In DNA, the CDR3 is TGTGCCAGCACCAAAACGGGGCCTCCTGGAAACACCATATATTTT. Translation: CASTKTGPPGNTIYF.

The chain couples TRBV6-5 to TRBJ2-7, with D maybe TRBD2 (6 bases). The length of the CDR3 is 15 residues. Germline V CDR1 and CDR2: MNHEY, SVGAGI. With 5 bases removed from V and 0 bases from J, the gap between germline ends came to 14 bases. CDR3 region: CASSRRGLSSYEQYF. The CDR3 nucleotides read TGTGCCAGCAGTCGCCGGGGACTGAGCTCCTACGAGCAGTACTTC.

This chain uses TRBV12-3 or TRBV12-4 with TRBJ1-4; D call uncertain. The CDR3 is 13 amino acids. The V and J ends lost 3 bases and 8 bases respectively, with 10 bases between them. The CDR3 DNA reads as TGTGCCAGCAGTTTTTTTGGGTTGGAAAAACTGTTTTTT. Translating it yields CASSFFGLEKLFF.

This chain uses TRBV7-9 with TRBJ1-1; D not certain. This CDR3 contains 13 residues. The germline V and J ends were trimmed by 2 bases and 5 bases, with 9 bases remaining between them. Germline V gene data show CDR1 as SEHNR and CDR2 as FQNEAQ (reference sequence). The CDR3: CASSLPPGTEAFF. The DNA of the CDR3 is TGTGCCAGCAGCTTACCCCCGGGTACTGAAGCTTTCTTT.

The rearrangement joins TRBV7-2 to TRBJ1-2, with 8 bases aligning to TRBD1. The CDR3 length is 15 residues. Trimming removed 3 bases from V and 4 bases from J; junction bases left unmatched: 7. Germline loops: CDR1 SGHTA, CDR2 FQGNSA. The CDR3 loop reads CASSFGQGGSYGYTF. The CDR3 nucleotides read TGTGCCAGCAGCTTCGGACAGGGTGGGAGCTATGGCTACACCTTC.

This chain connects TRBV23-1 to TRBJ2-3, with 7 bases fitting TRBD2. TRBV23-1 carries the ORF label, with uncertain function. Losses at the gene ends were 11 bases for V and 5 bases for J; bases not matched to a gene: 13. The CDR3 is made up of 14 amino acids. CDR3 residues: CASPRREKGDTQYF. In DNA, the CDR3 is TGCGCCTCCCCCCGGCGGGAGAAGGGAGATACGCAGTATTTT.

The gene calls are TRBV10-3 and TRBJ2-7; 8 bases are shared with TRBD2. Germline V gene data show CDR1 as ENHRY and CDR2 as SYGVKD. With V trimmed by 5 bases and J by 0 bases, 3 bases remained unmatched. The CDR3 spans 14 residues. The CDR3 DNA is TGTGCCATCAGTTTAGCGGGGAGCTCCTACGAGCAGTACTTC. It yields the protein CAISLAGSSYEQYF.

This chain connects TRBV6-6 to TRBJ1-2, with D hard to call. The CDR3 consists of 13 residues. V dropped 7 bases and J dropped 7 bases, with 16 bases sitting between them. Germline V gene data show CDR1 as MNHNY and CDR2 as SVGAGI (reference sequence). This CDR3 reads CASTLSRPGGYTF. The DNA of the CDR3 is TGTGCCAGCACTCTATCCAGACCGGGTGGCTACACCTTC.

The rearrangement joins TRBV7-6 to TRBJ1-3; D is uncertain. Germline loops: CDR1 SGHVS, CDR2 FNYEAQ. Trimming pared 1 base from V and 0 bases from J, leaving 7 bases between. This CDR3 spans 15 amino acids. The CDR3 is CASSLDVVSGNTIYF. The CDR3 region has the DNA TGTGCCAGCAGCTTAGACGTGGTCTCTGGAAACACCATATATTTT.

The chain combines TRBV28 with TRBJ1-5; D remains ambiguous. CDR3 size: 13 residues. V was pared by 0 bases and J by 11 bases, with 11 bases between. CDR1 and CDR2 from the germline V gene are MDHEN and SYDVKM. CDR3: CASSLWASRAQHF. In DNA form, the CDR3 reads TGTGCCAGCAGTTTATGGGCCTCTCGGGCCCAGCATTTT.

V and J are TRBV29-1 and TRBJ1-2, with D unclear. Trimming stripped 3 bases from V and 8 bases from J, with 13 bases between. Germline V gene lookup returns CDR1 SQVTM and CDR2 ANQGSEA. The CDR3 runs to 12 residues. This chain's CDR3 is CSVDGGKRGYTF. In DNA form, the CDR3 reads TGCAGCGTTGATGGAGGGAAGCGGGGCTACACCTTC. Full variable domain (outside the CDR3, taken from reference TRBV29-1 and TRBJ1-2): SAVISQKPSRDICQRGTSLTIQCQVDSQVTMMFWYRQQPGQSLTLIATANQGSEATYESGFVIDKFPISRPNLTFSTLTVSNMSPEDSSIYLCSVDGGKRGYTFGSGTRLTVV.

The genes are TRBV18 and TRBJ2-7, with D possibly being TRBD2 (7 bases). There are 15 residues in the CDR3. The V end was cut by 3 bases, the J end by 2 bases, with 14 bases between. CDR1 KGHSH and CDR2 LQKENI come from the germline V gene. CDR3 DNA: TGTGCCAGCTCACCGAAGGCGGGGGCACCCTACGAGCAGTACTTC. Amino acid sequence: CASSPKAGAPYEQYF. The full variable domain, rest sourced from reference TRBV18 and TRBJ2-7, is NAGVMQNPRHLVRRRGQEARLRCSPMKGHSHVYWYRQLPEEGLKFMVYLQKENIIDESGMPKERFSAEFPKEGPSILRIQQVVRGDSAAYFCASSPKAGAPYEQYFGPGTRLTVT.

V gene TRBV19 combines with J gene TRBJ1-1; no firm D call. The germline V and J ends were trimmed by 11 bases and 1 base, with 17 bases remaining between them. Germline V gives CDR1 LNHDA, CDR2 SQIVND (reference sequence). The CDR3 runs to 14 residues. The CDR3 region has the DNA TGTGCCTCTCAAAGCGGAGGTGGGAACACTGAAGCTTTCTTT. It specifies CASQSGGGNTEAFF.

In nucleotides, the CDR3 is TGTGCCAGCAGCCAAGTCACAGATACGCAGTATTTT. It yields the protein CASSQVTDTQYF. This chain uses TRBV3-1 (or the pseudogene TRBV3-2) with TRBJ2-3; D gene unclear. CDR3 length: 12 residues. The germline V gene encodes CDR1 LGHDT and CDR2 YNNKEL (reference sequence). Trimming took 1 base from V and 2 from J, leaving 1 base between them.

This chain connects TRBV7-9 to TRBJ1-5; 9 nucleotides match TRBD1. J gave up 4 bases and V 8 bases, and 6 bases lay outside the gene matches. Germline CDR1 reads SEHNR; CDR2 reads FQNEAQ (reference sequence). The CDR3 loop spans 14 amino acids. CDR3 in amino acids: CASSGGTGNQPQHF. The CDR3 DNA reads TGTGCCAGCTCCGGAGGGACAGGGAATCAGCCCCAGCATTTT.

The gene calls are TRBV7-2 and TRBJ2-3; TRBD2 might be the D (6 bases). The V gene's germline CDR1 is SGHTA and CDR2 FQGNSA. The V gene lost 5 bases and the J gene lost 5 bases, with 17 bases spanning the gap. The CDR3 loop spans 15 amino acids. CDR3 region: CASSPRAGLGDTQYF. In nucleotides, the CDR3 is TGTGCCAGCAGCCCGAGGGCGGGGCTGGGAGATACGCAGTATTTT.